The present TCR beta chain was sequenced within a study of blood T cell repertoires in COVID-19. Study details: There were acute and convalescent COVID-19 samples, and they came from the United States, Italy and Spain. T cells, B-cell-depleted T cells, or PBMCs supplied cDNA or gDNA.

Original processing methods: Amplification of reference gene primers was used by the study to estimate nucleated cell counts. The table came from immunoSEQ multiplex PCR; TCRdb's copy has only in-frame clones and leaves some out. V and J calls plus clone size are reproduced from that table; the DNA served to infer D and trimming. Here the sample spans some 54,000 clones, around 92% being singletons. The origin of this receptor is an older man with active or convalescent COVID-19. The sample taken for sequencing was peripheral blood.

In DNA, the CDR3 is TGTGCCAGCAGAATAGAACCAGGACAGGGGGACACTGAAGCTTTCTTT. Residues: CASRIEPGQGDTEAFF. The chain combines TRBV28 with TRBJ1-1; 10 bases are shared with TRBD1. Trimming took 6 bases from V and 3 from J; bases not matched to a gene: 10. Germline lookup yields CDR1 MDHEN and CDR2 SYDVKM. The CDR3 is made up of 16 amino acids.